Here is one TCR beta chain with its context. This specimen belongs to a study of blood T cell repertoires in COVID-19. Study background: Acute and convalescent COVID-19 samples came from the United States, Italy and Spain. T cells, B-cell-depleted T cells, or PBMCs provided the cDNA or gDNA that served as material.

How the authors handled the data: How many nucleated cells were present was estimated from reference gene primer amplification. Clones were read by immunoSEQ multiplex PCR, and TCRdb kept only the in-frame ones, dropping some. V and J calls and clone size are copied from that table; D and trimming were computed from the DNA. The sample carries under 500,000 clones, around 89% recorded once. Between the trimmed V and J ends, which lost 2 bases and 4 bases, there was a span of 12 bases. The CDR3 is 15 amino acids. The germline V gene encodes CDR1 MNHNS and CDR2 SASEGT. The sequence derives from a woman under 40 with acute or convalescent COVID-19. The chain joins TRBV6-1 to TRBJ1-5, with a weak D call TRBD1 (5 bases). The sequencing input was peripheral blood. The CDR3 coding sequence is TGTGCCAGCAGTGAACGGGGGGTAAGGAATCAGCCCCAGCATTTT. This codes for CASSERGVRNQPQHF.